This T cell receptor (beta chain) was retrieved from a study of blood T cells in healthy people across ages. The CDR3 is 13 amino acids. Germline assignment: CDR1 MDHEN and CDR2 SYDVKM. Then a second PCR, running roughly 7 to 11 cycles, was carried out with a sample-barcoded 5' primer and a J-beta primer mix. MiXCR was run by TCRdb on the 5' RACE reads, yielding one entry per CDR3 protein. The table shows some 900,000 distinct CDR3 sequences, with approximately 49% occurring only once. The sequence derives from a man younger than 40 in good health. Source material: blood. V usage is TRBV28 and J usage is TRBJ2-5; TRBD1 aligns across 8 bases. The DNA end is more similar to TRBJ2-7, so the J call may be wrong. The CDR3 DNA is TGTGCCAGCAGTTTGAACAGGGGGTACGAGCAGTACTTC. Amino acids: CASSLNRGYEQYF.